This entry features one TCR beta chain sequence. Antigen: not known. V dropped 6 bases and J dropped 3 bases, with 15 bases sitting between them. From germline, CDR1 is SGHKS and CDR2 YYEKEE (reference sequence). CDR3 length equals 14 residues. The entry originates in a study of vaccination effects on CD4 cells after COVID-19. Study-level findings and limits: Small numbers of convalescent patients limited the study. It also lacked early post-infection timepoints.

ViraFEST assay sequencing came after antigen-specific CD4+ T cells were expanded with viral peptide pools. When around 10 days of culture had elapsed, CD4+ T cells were isolated. Participants received two doses of either the BNT162b2 or mRNA-1273 vaccine. Nobody among the vaccine recipients had prior SARS-CoV-2 infection (nucleocapsid antibodies were negative). Method: immunoSEQ multiplex PCR; TCRdb's copy keeps in-frame clones and lacks some. The repertoire holds roughly 41,000 clones, with over 60% as singletons. The input for sequencing was CD4+ T cells from PBMCs cultured with HCoV-OC43 spike peptides, taken after COVID-19 vaccination. As for subset: HCoV-OC43 spike overlapping peptide pool stimulation. This receptor was taken from a human donor who received a COVID-19 vaccine. V usage is TRBV5-5 and J usage is TRBJ1-2; no definite D call. This CDR3 reads CASNLVGNDYGYTF. CDR3 DNA sequence: TGTGCCAGCAACCTGGTGGGGAATGACTATGGCTACACCTTC.